This T cell receptor (beta chain) was sequenced during a study of T cells expressing NK-cell markers. For the study at large: Sorted CD3+CD56+NKG2C+, CD3+CD56+NKG2C- and CD3+CD56-NKG2C+ T cells provided the TCR beta repertoires.

Study-wide findings and caveats: Among several donors, these clonotypes also ranked first in the CD3+CD56-NKG2C+ fraction.

With respect to this clonotype: Its antigen is not identified.

Libraries used 5'RACE template switching adding universal primer site and UMIs. TCRdb reanalyzed the 5' RACE reads and collapses them to one entry per CDR3 protein, without DNA. This sample carries 350,000 to 450,000 distinct CDR3 sequences, with roughly 5.2% going to the ten biggest clones. Sequencing was performed on blood T cells: a sorted CD56 or NKG2C T cell subset, CD4+ or CD8+ T cells, or bulk PBMC T cells (not recorded which). The receptor's source is a man aged 18-69 years in good health.

The CDR3 here is CASSLSRGRDYEQYF. V gene TRBV5-1 combines with J gene TRBJ2-7; the TRBD1 assignment by TCRdb is unverifiable without DNA. Germline V gene data show CDR1 as SGHRS and CDR2 as YFSETQ. This CDR3 contains 15 residues.